A single sample is the source of the 30 T cell receptor beta chains below, sequenced in a study of blood T cell repertoires in COVID-19. TCRdb's copy holds only in-frame clones and misses some; the assay was immunoSEQ multiplex PCR. The table shows about 410,000 clones, with about 88% occurring only once. The specimen sequenced was peripheral blood. Source of these receptors: a middle-aged woman with COVID-19, enrolled during active disease.

This chain links TRBV6-5 with TRBJ1-1, with a tentative D call TRBD1 (6 bases). Looked up from germline, CDR1 is MNHEY and CDR2 is SVGAGI. The CDR3 spans 15 residues. The V end lost 7 bases, the J end lost 2 bases, and 17 bases lay between the germline ends. The CDR3 DNA sequence: TGTGCCAGCACCGCCTTTTGGGGGCCAAACACTGAAGCTTTCTTT. Amino acids: CASTAFWGPNTEAFF.

This clone was seen more than once but under ten times. As DNA, the CDR3 is TGTGCCAGCAGCTTAGTGGAGGAGCCCCAGCATTTT. Its protein is CASSLVEEPQHF. The chain combines TRBV7-9 with TRBJ1-5; D remains ambiguous. Germline CDR1 SEHNR, CDR2 FQNEAQ (reference sequence). Deletions cut 1 base from V and 8 bases from J, with 6 bases between. The CDR3 extends over 12 amino acids.

The chain recombines TRBV7-9 with TRBJ2-7, with D possibly matching TRBD2 (6 bases). CDR3 length equals 14 residues. Germline V gene data show CDR1 as SEHNR and CDR2 as FQNEAQ (reference sequence). V was pared by 2 bases and J by 0 bases, with 8 bases between. The CDR3, as DNA: TGTGCCAGCAGCTTAACAGCGGGCTCCTACGAGCAGTACTTC. Its protein product is CASSLTAGSYEQYF.

The chain employs TRBV5-1 and TRBJ2-1, with 10 bases lining up with TRBD2. The germline V gene encodes CDR1 SGHRS and CDR2 YFSETQ. This CDR3 has 15 residues. The ends lost 3 bases at V and 8 bases at J; junction bases unmatched: 8. The CDR3 bases are TGCGCCAGCAGCTGGGGGGCTAGCGGGAGCGATGAGCAGTTCTTC. The encoded protein is CASSWGASGSDEQFF.

This chain links TRBV19 with TRBJ2-2; possibly TRBD2 for D (5 bases). This CDR3 region has 15 residues. Germline V lookup: CDR1 LNHDA, CDR2 SQIVND (reference sequence). The V end was cut by 5 bases, the J end by 4 bases, with 14 bases between. The CDR3 DNA follows: TGTGCCAGTAGTGTACCGGGATCACCCACCGGGGAGCTGTTTTTT. The encoded protein is CASSVPGSPTGELFF.

The genes are TRBV18 and TRBJ2-5; D unresolved. The CDR3 spans 13 residues. Germline V gene sequence: CDR1 KGHSH, CDR2 LQKENI. With 2 bases removed from V and 5 bases from J, the gap between germline ends came to 9 bases. CDR3 in DNA: TGTGCCAGCTCACCAACGGCGAGGGAGACCCAGTACTTC. This codes for CASSPTARETQYF.

V gene TRBV10-3 combines with J gene TRBJ2-7; TRBD2 is a possible D gene (6 bases). The CDR3 is made up of 14 amino acids. The V gene lost 7 bases and the J gene lost 5 bases, with 18 bases spanning the gap. Germline CDR1 reads ENHRY; CDR2 reads SYGVKD. CDR3 residues: CAITRDFGEDEQYF. The CDR3 DNA sequence: TGTGCCATCACCAGGGACTTCGGCGAGGACGAGCAGTACTTC.

CDR3 sequence (DNA): TGTGCCAGCAGTGAAGCTGGGGGACAGTGGCAGCCCCAGCATTTT. It encodes CASSEAGGQWQPQHF. The rearrangement links TRBV6-1 to TRBJ1-5, with 7 bases aligning to TRBD1. V lost 0 bases to trimming and J lost 7 bases; unmatched junction nucleotides: 6. The CDR3 loop spans 15 amino acids. Germline CDR1 MNHNS, CDR2 SASEGT.

The chain has TRBV6-6 and TRBJ2-1; possibly TRBD2 for D (6 bases). CDR1 and CDR2 (germline): MNHNY, SVGAGI (reference sequence). V was cut by 5 bases and J by 0 bases, with 14 bases left in between. CDR3 size: 16 residues. In DNA, the CDR3 is TGTGCCAGCAGTCCAATGGGGGGAAGCTCCTACAATGAGCAGTTCTTC. Its protein product is CASSPMGGSSYNEQFF.

The chain carries TRBV7-2 and TRBJ2-3; 11 positions match TRBD2. Germline CDR1 reads SGHTA; CDR2 reads FQGNSA. Trimming at V came to 1 base and at J to 0 bases, leaving 9 bases not matched to a gene. The CDR3 is made up of 19 amino acids. The CDR3 sequence is CASSLVGSGGGSSTDTQYF. The CDR3 nucleotides read TGTGCCAGCAGCTTAGTGGGTAGCGGGGGGGGATCTAGCACAGATACGCAGTATTTT.

CDR3 loop: CASSTQLAPSSYNEQFF. The CDR3 DNA sequence: TGTGCCAGCTCAACCCAACTAGCGCCAAGCTCCTACAATGAGCAGTTCTTC. The chain couples TRBV18 to TRBJ2-1; TRBD2 matches at 7 bases. Germline V CDR1 and CDR2: KGHSH, LQKENI. V dropped 5 bases and J dropped 0; count of bases not matched to a gene: 10. This CDR3 region has 17 residues.

Worth noting for this clone: Other DNA sequences in this specimen translate into the identical CDR3. The chain is built from TRBV7-3 and TRBJ2-3, with D maybe TRBD1 (7 bases). CDR3 size: 15 residues. V gave up 6 bases and J gave up 0 bases, with 13 bases separating them. Germline V gene sequence: CDR1 SGHTA, CDR2 FQGTGA. This CDR3 is CASSRAGGSTDTQYF. Written as DNA, the CDR3 is TGTGCCAGCAGTCGAGCAGGGGGGAGCACAGATACGCAGTATTTT.

The chain carries TRBV28 and TRBJ2-7, with D perhaps TRBD1 (6 bases). The CDR3 sequence is 15 residues long. In germline, CDR1 is MDHEN, CDR2 SYDVKM. V was pared by 3 bases and J by 1 base, with 13 bases between. CDR3 residues: CASSFPITGSYEQYF. CDR3 coding DNA: TGTGCCAGCAGTTTCCCCATAACAGGGTCCTACGAGCAGTACTTC.

This sequence joins TRBV12-3 or TRBV12-4 and TRBJ1-2; D may be TRBD1 (5 bases). V lost 5 bases to trimming and J lost 7 bases, with 11 bases between them. CDR3 length: 12 residues. This CDR3 reads CASSAGRIGYTF. CDR3 nucleotide sequence: TGTGCCAGCAGTGCGGGACGGATTGGCTACACCTTC.

The chain uses TRBV19 and TRBJ1-5; 8 bases map to TRBD1. Per the germline V gene, CDR1 is LNHDA and CDR2 is SQIVND (reference sequence). The CDR3 loop spans 16 amino acids. Losses at the gene ends were 5 bases for V and 6 bases for J; bases not matched to a gene: 12. The CDR3 region has the DNA TGTGCCAGTAGTGGGGTAGGCAGGGGGCATAGTCAGCCCCAGCATTTT. Its protein product is CASSGVGRGHSQPQHF. Together with reference TRBV19 and TRBJ1-5, the CDR3 gives the full variable domain: DGGITQSPKYLFRKEGQNVTLSCEQNLNHDAMYWYRQDPGQGLRLIYYSQIVNDFQKGDIAEGYSVSREKKESFPLTVTSAQKNPTAFYLCASSGVGRGHSQPQHFGDGTRLSIL.

The rearrangement joins TRBV2 to TRBJ1-5; D is unclear. With 6 bases removed from V and 2 bases from J, the gap between germline ends came to 14 bases. CDR3 length: 15 amino acids. Germline V gene lookup returns CDR1 SNHLY and CDR2 FYNNEI. The CDR3 protein is CASSLKEGGNQPQHF. CDR3 coding DNA: TGTGCCAGCAGCCTAAAGGAGGGAGGCAATCAGCCCCAGCATTTT.

The rearrangement uses TRBV30 and TRBJ1-5; TRBD1 aligns across 9 bases. The CDR3 sequence is 18 residues long. V was clipped by 1 base and J by 3 bases; unmatched bases: 13. Germline V gene sequence: CDR1 GTSNPN, CDR2 SVGIG (reference sequence). The CDR3 coding sequence is TGTGCCTGGAGTGAAACCCGGGACAGGGCTGGGCTCAATCAGCCCCAGCATTTT. It is translated as CAWSETRDRAGLNQPQHF.

The chain joins TRBV7-2 to TRBJ1-3; no clear D gene. V lost 3 bases and J lost 0, with 6 bases in between. This CDR3 region has 14 residues. CDR1 and CDR2 from the germline V gene are SGHTA and FQGNSA. The CDR3 nucleotides are TGTGCCAGCAGCTTCGTCCGCTCTGGAAACACCATATATTTT. This sequence encodes CASSFVRSGNTIYF.

V and J are TRBV5-8 and TRBJ1-6, with D hard to call. The germline V gene has CDR1 SGHTS and CDR2 YDEGEE. V dropped 5 bases and J dropped 7 bases, with 13 bases sitting between them. The CDR3 is made up of 14 amino acids. The CDR3 loop is CASRRAGQNSPLHF. The CDR3 DNA reads as TGTGCCAGCAGGCGGGCAGGTCAAAATTCACCCCTCCACTTT.

The chain has TRBV9 and TRBJ2-3; D may be TRBD2 (6 bases). CDR3 length: 16 amino acids. Germline V gene lookup returns CDR1 SGDLS and CDR2 YYNGEE. Trimming took off 0 bases at V and 2 bases at J, with 13 bases between the two ends. DNA of the CDR3: TGTGCCAGCAGCGTAGTCGGGGGAGGTCCCACAGATACGCAGTATTTT. Translated, it gives CASSVVGGGPTDTQYF. Full variable domain (missing parts from reference TRBV9 and TRBJ2-3): DSGVTQTPKHLITATGQRVTLRCSPRSGDLSVYWYQQSLDQGLQFLIQYYNGEERAKGNILERFSAQQFPDLHSELNLSSLELGDSALYFCASSVVGGGPTDTQYFGPGTRLTVL.

This sequence joins TRBV6-5 and TRBJ1-6; 7 bases align to TRBD1. The V and J ends lost 6 bases and 7 bases, in that order; junction bases with no gene match: 9. The CDR3 contains 15 residues. From germline, CDR1 is MNHEY and CDR2 SVGAGI. In DNA form, the CDR3 reads TGTGCCAGCAGGCAGGGGGTTCATTTAAATTCACCCCTCCACTTT. Translating it yields CASRQGVHLNSPLHF.

V gene TRBV3-1 (or the pseudogene TRBV3-2) combines with J gene TRBJ1-1; D ambiguous. CDR3 length equals 16 residues. Germline CDR1 is LGHDT and CDR2 is YNNKEL (reference sequence). V gave up 0 bases and J gave up 1 base, with 12 bases separating them. CDR3 sequence reads: CASSQDLLQTNTEAFF. The CDR3 bases are TGTGCCAGCAGCCAAGATTTATTACAGACGAACACTGAAGCTTTCTTT.

The rearrangement joins TRBV7-3 to TRBJ2-2; tentative D call: TRBD1 (6 bases). Per germline, CDR1 SGHTA and CDR2 FQGTGA. V was pared by 0 bases and J by 4 bases, with 9 bases between. The CDR3 is made up of 15 amino acids. The CDR3: CASSLTTGRTGELFF. In DNA form, the CDR3 reads TGTGCCAGCAGCTTAACGACAGGCCGCACCGGGGAGCTGTTTTTT. Combining the CDR3 with reference TRBV7-3 and TRBJ2-2 gives the whole variable domain GAGVSQTPSNKVTEKGKYVELRCDPISGHTALYWYRQSLGQGPEFLIYFQGTGAADDSGLPNDRFFAVRPEGSVSTLKIQRTERGDSAVYLCASSLTTGRTGELFFGEGSRLTVL.

This chain joins TRBV4-3 and TRBJ2-2; TRBD2 is a possible D gene (5 bases). This CDR3 contains 16 residues. The V end lost 0 bases, the J end lost 6 bases, and 14 bases lay between the germline ends. Germline V gives CDR1 LGHNA, CDR2 YSLEER. The CDR3 protein is CASSQDTREWAGELFF. DNA of the CDR3: TGCGCCAGCAGCCAAGATACGAGGGAGTGGGCCGGGGAGCTGTTTTTT.

The chain uses TRBV6-5 and TRBJ2-1, with 10 bases matching TRBD1. Losses at the gene ends were 6 bases for V and 8 bases for J; bases not matched to a gene: 10. The CDR3 has 15 residues. Germline V gene sequence: CDR1 MNHEY, CDR2 SVGAGI. In DNA, the CDR3 is TGTGCCAGCAGCGCCTGGGGACAGGGGATCGATGAGCAGTTCTTC. It encodes CASSAWGQGIDEQFF.

This rearrangement joins TRBV19 to TRBJ2-1; a weak D match, TRBD2 (6 bases). CDR1 LNHDA and CDR2 SQIVND come from the germline V gene (reference sequence). The CDR3 consists of 17 residues. The V and J ends lost 5 bases and 0 bases respectively, with 17 bases between them. This chain's CDR3 is CASSLPLGGASYNEQFF. CDR3 in DNA: TGTGCCAGTAGTCTCCCCCTTGGCGGGGCCTCCTACAATGAGCAGTTCTTC.

The V call is TRBV28, the J call TRBJ1-5; TRBD1 might be the D (5 bases). Germline V gene data show CDR1 as MDHEN and CDR2 as SYDVKM. This CDR3 is 15 amino acids long. V dropped 4 bases and J dropped 8 bases, with 18 bases sitting between them. CDR3 sequence reads: CASSSLDSSKEPQHF. CDR3 nucleotides: TGTGCCAGCAGTTCCCTAGACAGTTCCAAGGAGCCCCAGCATTTT. Full variable domain (rest looked up from reference TRBV28 and TRBJ1-5): DVKVTQSSRYLVKRTGEKVFLECVQDMDHENMFWYRQDPGLGLRLIYFSYDVKMKEKGDIPEGYSVSREKKERFSLILESASTNQTSMYLCASSSLDSSKEPQHFGDGTRLSIL.

The genes are TRBV28 and TRBJ1-5; D is perhaps TRBD1 (6 bases). There are 16 residues in the CDR3. Trimming took 6 bases from V and 1 from J, leaving 16 bases between them. CDR1 is MDHEN and CDR2 is SYDVKM in the germline V gene. CDR3 sequence reads: CASSPGGAGSNQPQHF. In nucleotides, the CDR3 is TGTGCCAGCAGCCCTGGGGGGGCGGGAAGCAATCAGCCCCAGCATTTT. Variable domain in full (rest from reference TRBV28 and TRBJ1-5): DVKVTQSSRYLVKRTGEKVFLECVQDMDHENMFWYRQDPGLGLRLIYFSYDVKMKEKGDIPEGYSVSREKKERFSLILESASTNQTSMYLCASSPGGAGSNQPQHFGDGTRLSIL.

Comment on this clone: Other DNA variants within this sample encode the same CDR3. The gene calls are TRBV6-5 and TRBJ1-1; the D is unclear. Germline loops: CDR1 MNHEY, CDR2 SVGAGI. This CDR3 contains 13 residues. Trimming took off 3 bases at V and 1 base at J, with 6 bases between the two ends. The chain's CDR3 is CASSYNRNTEAFF. The CDR3 DNA follows: TGTGCCAGCAGTTATAACAGGAACACTGAAGCTTTCTTT.

This clone has only a few counts. The chain uses TRBV3-1 (or the pseudogene TRBV3-2) and TRBJ2-7; D is unresolved. The ends were cut back, 1 base at V and 2 bases at J, with 9 bases in the middle. From germline, CDR1 is LGHDT and CDR2 YNNKEL (reference sequence). The CDR3 contains 14 residues. This chain's CDR3 is CASSQGLETYEQYF. The DNA of the CDR3 is TGTGCCAGCAGCCAAGGACTGGAGACCTACGAGCAGTACTTC.